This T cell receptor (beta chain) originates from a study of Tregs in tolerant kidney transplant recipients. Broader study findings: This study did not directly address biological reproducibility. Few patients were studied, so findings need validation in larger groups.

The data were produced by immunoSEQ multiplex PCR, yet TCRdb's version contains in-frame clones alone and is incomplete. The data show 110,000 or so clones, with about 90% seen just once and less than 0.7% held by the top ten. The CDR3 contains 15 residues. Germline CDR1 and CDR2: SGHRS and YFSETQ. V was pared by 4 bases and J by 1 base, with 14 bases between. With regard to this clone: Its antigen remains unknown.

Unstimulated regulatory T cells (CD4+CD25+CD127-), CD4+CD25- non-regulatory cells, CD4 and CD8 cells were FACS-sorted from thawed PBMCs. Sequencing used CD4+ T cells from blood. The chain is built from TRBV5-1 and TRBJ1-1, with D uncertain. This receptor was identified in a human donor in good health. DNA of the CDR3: TGCGCCAGCAGCACGACCTCTCCGGCGAACACTGAAGCTTTCTTT. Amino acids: CASSTTSPANTEAFF.